This paragraph covers one TCR beta chain sequence. There is no known antigen for this receptor. This may be a read error, as it is one base from a much larger clone. The 39 donors, aged about 6 to 95 years, were systemically healthy Caucasian individuals from Russia. Each donor gave around 9 milliliters of peripheral blood, collected into EDTA-treated Vacutainer tubes. PBMCs were isolated by Ficoll-Paque density-gradient centrifugation, with at least 6.5 million obtained per sample. Trizol reagent was used to extract total RNA from PBMCs, with at least 5.5 micrograms per sample. The percentages of naive CD45RAhigh/CD27high T cells were determined by flow cytometry on a PBMC aliquot from every donor. Library preparation used 5' RACE. Sequencing used an Illumina HiSeq 2500. A second PCR of about 6 to 11 cycles was run with a J-beta primer mix and a sample-barcoded 5' primer. A unique molecular identifier was introduced onto each TCR beta cDNA molecule by a template-switch 5' adaptor carrying 12 random nucleotides. Each sample yielded at least 2.5 million CDR3-containing paired-end reads. First-strand cDNA synthesis was performed from all RNA using the Mint cDNA synthesis kit, with priming by a TRBC-specific oligonucleotide. After uracil-DNA glycosylase treatment, a first 18-cycle PCR used universal primers M1SS and BC2_uni_R on all cDNA. As for the authors' bioinformatics: For normalization, 1 million high-quality reads were randomly selected from each sample, with every read carrying a distinct molecular identifier. Reads with shared molecular identifiers were discarded instead of being binned into consensus sequences. MiTCR, set to a Q25 quality threshold and the strictest error-elimination algorithm, was used for CDR3 identification, clonotype clustering and error correction. A nonparametric unseen species model with Euler transformation was used to estimate lower-bound total TCR beta diversity. The public reads were reanalyzed by TCRdb: fastp trimming at Q25, MiXCR alignment, in-frame beta chains only. Each CDR3 protein appears once, grouped with its most common genes and DNA. The V and J calls come from TCRdb's annotation, not from the publication. The sample profile shows 710,000 or so distinct CDR3 sequences; about 30% of them were found once. Roughly 15% of the sample belongs to the ten largest clones.

The CDR3 runs 14 amino acids, cysteine and phenylalanine included. Only the CDR3 portion is preserved as DNA: 42 bases, with reading frame beginning at the first base. CDR1 SGHTA and CDR2 FQGNSA were looked up in the germline V gene. The sample comes from a study of blood T cells in healthy people across ages (dated by TCRdb to between 2014 and 2017). Study-wide context: In model experiments, roughly one uniquely barcoded TCR beta cDNA molecule per two T cells was captured by template switching. Donors of different ages were randomly distributed across sequencing lanes to avoid experimental bias. Four age groups were formed from the donors: young (average 16 years), middle-aged (approximately 40), aged (62) and long-lived (about 80). Two additional independent replicas of 1 million unique cDNA reads from the same blood draw were analyzed for two donors (one aged 18 to 30 and one aged 80 or older). Age-related changes in TCR beta repertoire diversity were measured in the study by deep sequencing normalized with unique cDNA molecular identifiers.

What the authors observed across the whole study: As age increased, observed TCR beta diversity per million T cells dropped in a roughly linear way, and a significant reduction was already evident by age roughly 40. The CMV infection status of donors was not known, potentially confounding age-related changes in expanded clonotypes. Observed TCR beta diversity correlated strongly with the percentage of naive T cells measured by flow cytometry. Compared with the aged group, the long-lived group had more naive CD4+ T cells, fewer expanded clones and increased TCR diversity, a pattern suggesting age selection. Bulk unsorted PBMC profiling prevented conclusive comparison of naive and antigen-experienced compartments. Estimates of total diversity from one million sequenced T cells were regarded as lower bounds and underestimates.

Sample: blood. This chain joins TRBV7-2 to TRBJ2-5, with 8 bases matching TRBD2. This TCR came from a woman of 80 years or more in good health. Donor details come from another sample of the same person, matched by shared clones. The DNA sequence is TGTGCCAGCAGCCCCCCCCCCGGGAGGGAGACCCGGTACTTC. This gives the protein CASSPPPGRETRYF. This CDR3, with the reference TRBV7-2 and TRBJ2-5 proteins standing in past its ends, gives the full variable domain GAGVSQSPSNKVTEKGKDVELRCDPISGHTALYWYRQSLGQGLEFLIYFQGNSAPDKSGLPSDRFSAERTGGSVSTLTIQRTQQEDSAVYLCASSPPPGRETRYFGPGTRLLVL.